This T cell receptor beta chain was identified in a study of regulatory T cells in long-lasting Graves disease. Time point described: newly diagnosed GD, antithyroid drugs for less than 3 months. The TCR library was made from RNA that had been extracted from PBMCs in TRIzol. A few counts support this clonotype. In germline, CDR1 is MNHNS, CDR2 SASEGT. Trimming took off 4 bases at V and 0 bases at J, with 11 bases between the two ends. The CDR3 sequence is 15 residues long. TCR beta libraries were built with iRepertoire HTBI primers and Arm-PCR of CDR3 regions. One entry per CDR3 protein results from TCRdb running MiXCR on the multiplex PCR reads. The sample lists 400,000 to 500,000 distinct CDR3 sequences, approximately 14% seen once, with approximately 15% in the top ten. These same data were also listed under a study on T cells in Graves' hyperthyroidism and ophthalmopathy.

The TCR sequence derives from a woman aged 45-65 years with Graves disease. The material was peripheral blood mononuclear cells (PBMCs), obtained at new diagnosis, from a patient treated with antithyroid drugs. The chain recombines TRBV6-1 with TRBJ2-3; D possibly corresponds to TRBD2 (5 bases). The CDR3 DNA sequence: TGTGCCAGCAGTGGACCAGCGGAGAGCACAGATACGCAGTATTTT. Translation: CASSGPAESTDTQYF.